The 12 T cell receptor beta chains below come from one sample, sequenced in a study of spatial heterogeneity in lung cancer. TCRdb itself ran the 5' RACE reads through MiXCR, one entry per CDR3 protein. The table lists 10,000 to 11,000 distinct CDR3 sequences, around 6% of them singletons, with over 25% in the top ten. Time point of the sample: sample taken at primary tumor resection. Sequencing used PBMCs, obtained at surgery. The receptor source for this set is a male donor with early-stage non-small cell lung cancer.

The chain employs TRBV5-1 and TRBJ2-5, with D possibly being TRBD2 (6 bases). V was trimmed by 7 bases and J by 2 bases, leaving 12 bases between them. The CDR3 extends over 13 amino acids. Germline V gives CDR1 SGHRS, CDR2 YFSETQ. The CDR3 spells CASSGLTQETQYF. CDR3 DNA: TGCGCCAGCTCGGGACTGACTCAAGAGACCCAGTACTTC.

This clonotype was detected many times. V is TRBV10-3 and J is TRBJ2-7; possible D gene TRBD2, 6 bases. Germline CDR1 is ENHRY and CDR2 is SYGVKD. Trimming pared 4 bases from V and 3 bases from J, leaving 16 bases between. The length of the CDR3 is 15 residues. The CDR3 sequence is CAISGTGGSGYEQYF. CDR3 coding DNA: TGTGCCATCAGTGGTACCGGGGGATCGGGCTACGAGCAGTACTTC.

This clonotype ranks as medium-sized. The V gene is TRBV28, the J gene TRBJ2-7, with 7 bases that match TRBD2. With V trimmed by 3 bases and J by 0 bases, 8 bases remained unmatched. The CDR3 sequence is 16 residues long. Germline V lookup: CDR1 MDHEN, CDR2 SYDVKM. The CDR3 sequence: CASSFLAGVPSYEQYF. The CDR3 nucleotides are TGTGCCAGCAGTTTTCTCGCGGGAGTTCCCTCCTACGAGCAGTACTTC.

This clonotype qualifies as medium-sized. This chain joins TRBV27 and TRBJ2-3; unclear D gene. The CDR3 loop spans 13 amino acids. V was clipped by 10 bases and J by 2 bases, with 13 bases between them. The germline V gene encodes CDR1 MNHEY and CDR2 SMNVEV (reference sequence). The CDR3 bases are TGTGCCACCGGACCTTCCTACACAGATACGCAGTATTTT. This gives the protein CATGPSYTDTQYF.

This clonotype has a count of ten or more. The chain joins TRBV13 to TRBJ1-1, with D unclear. V lost 6 bases, J lost 8 bases, and 10 bases lay in between. This CDR3 contains 11 residues. Per germline, CDR1 PRHDT and CDR2 FYEKMQ (reference sequence). The DNA of the CDR3 is TGTGCCAGCAGTTCCGAGGGAGAAGCTTTCTTT. The encoded protein is CASSSEGEAFF.

The CDR3 protein is CASSTGQGVYEKLFF. CDR3 DNA sequence: TGTGCCAGCTCAACCGGACAGGGGGTATACGAAAAACTGTTTTTT. V and J are TRBV18 and TRBJ1-4, with 10 bases that match TRBD1. V lost 5 bases and J lost 8; bases outside the gene matches: 8. Germline CDR1 KGHSH, CDR2 LQKENI. This CDR3 has 15 amino acids.

This clonotype qualifies as medium-sized. The chain joins TRBV29-1 to TRBJ2-3, with D hard to call. CDR1 is SQVTM, CDR2 ANQGSEA, per germline. CDR3 length equals 11 residues. Trimming pared 5 bases from V and 2 bases from J, leaving 5 bases between. CDR3 sequence reads: CSVTITDTQYF. The CDR3 nucleotides are TGCAGCGTTACCATCACAGATACGCAGTATTTT.

The sample holds many counts of this clonotype. The chain couples TRBV11-1 to TRBJ2-5; no clear D gene. With 6 bases removed from V and 0 bases from J, the gap between germline ends came to 14 bases. CDR3 length: 15 residues. CDR1 SGHAT and CDR2 FQDESV come from the germline V gene (reference sequence). DNA of the CDR3: TGTGCCAGCAGTTTCCAAACAGAGTACCAAGAGACCCAGTACTTC. Protein product: CASSFQTEYQETQYF.

By sample fraction, this clonotype is medium-sized. The chain couples TRBV29-1 to TRBJ2-7; no definite D call. This CDR3 is 12 amino acids long. Germline assignment: CDR1 SQVTM and CDR2 ANQGSEA. The V gene lost 4 bases and the J gene lost 3 bases, with 10 bases spanning the gap. CDR3 region: CSVAAPDYEQYF. CDR3 sequence (DNA): TGCAGCGTTGCTGCACCGGACTACGAGCAGTACTTC.

This clonotype was detected many times. The CDR3 DNA sequence: TGTGCCAGCAGTTACTCATCCGGTAGGGATTCACCCCTCCACTTT. Its protein product is CASSYSSGRDSPLHF. V gene TRBV6-5 combines with J gene TRBJ1-6; D uncertain. CDR1 MNHEY and CDR2 SVGAGI come from the germline V gene. V shed 0 bases and J shed 8 bases, with 11 bases lying between them. This CDR3 is 15 amino acids long.

The table lists this clonotype with many counts. CDR3 region: CATSREGGGSYEQYF. In nucleotides, the CDR3 is TGTGCCACCAGCAGAGAGGGGGGAGGGTCCTACGAGCAGTACTTC. The rearrangement uses TRBV15 and TRBJ2-7; TRBD2 agrees at 7 bases. The germline V gene has CDR1 LNHNV and CDR2 YYDKDF (reference sequence). V lost 0 bases, J lost 1 base, and 3 bases stayed unmatched. CDR3 length equals 15 residues.

This clonotype was seen at least ten times. The gene calls are TRBV7-3 and TRBJ2-2; TRBD2 might be the D (5 bases). Trimming shortened V by 0 bases and J by 7 bases, and 9 bases separated the two germline ends. The CDR3 length is 14 residues. Germline CDR1 is SGHTA and CDR2 is FQGTGA. The CDR3 nucleotides are TGTGCCAGCAGCTTAACGTTAGGGAGCGGGGAGCTGTTTTTT. It encodes CASSLTLGSGELFF.